This T cell receptor (beta chain) was captured in a study of CD4 T cells in relation to SARS-CoV-2 and coronaviruses. Across the whole study: TCR beta CDR3s were sequenced after approximately ten-day antigen culture of PBMCs. Negative control cultures got HIV-1 Nef peptides or no peptide. Study observations and caveats: SARS-CoV-2-driven expansion was significantly weaker in crossreactive than monoreactive clones.

A note on this clone: No antigen is known for it.

The CDR3 length is 16 residues. V lost 3 bases to trimming and J lost 1 base, with 16 bases between them. CDR1 and CDR2 from the germline V gene are SGDLS and YYNGEE. CD4+ T cells from unexposed donors were obtained before the COVID-19 pandemic (2011-2018). CD4+ T cells were isolated from the cells after more than 8 days of culture. On days 3 and 7, cultures got half fresh IL-2 medium. Sequencing was performed with immunoSEQ multiplex PCR; in TCRdb, only in-frame clones are kept and a portion is missing. Of around 18,000 clones in the sample, about four fifths were seen once. The clonotype was recovered from a human donor in good health. The sample comprised CD4+ T cells from PBMCs, cultured in vitro. The chain carries TRBV9 and TRBJ2-5; D gene unclear. The CDR3 coding sequence is TGTGCCAGCAGCGCTTCACCCGGCGGTACCCAAGAGACCCAGTACTTC. Protein sequence: CASSASPGGTQETQYF.